There are many counts of the clone carrying this T cell receptor (beta chain). Its antigen is as yet unknown. Healthy control samples came from blood bank volunteers in Maryland, USA. Each sorted-subset library came from fewer than 1.3 million CD4+ or CD8+ T cells. Germline lookup yields CDR1 LGHDT and CDR2 YNNKEL (reference sequence). V was cut by 0 bases and J by 7 bases, with 18 bases left in between. There are 16 residues in the CDR3. The sample belongs to a study of neurological immune-mediated disorders. Study findings and constraints: It was HTLV-1-associated myelopathy that showed the most TCR clonal expansion, while multiple sclerosis showed the least, falling below healthy controls.

The making of cDNA relied on 5'RACE with 10-nucleotide random UMIs. TCRdb reprocessed the 5' RACE reads via MiXCR and lists one record per CDR3 protein. The data hold about 38,000 distinct CDR3 sequences, with 4% to 5.5% observed a single time. This sequence joins TRBV3-1 and TRBJ1-2; D unclear. The sequence was collected from a man younger than 30 in good health. The sequenced material came from CD4+ T cells from blood. CDR3 DNA sequence: TGTGCCAGCAGCCAAGAGTCCGGATGGGGTGTACTTGGCTACACCTTC. Encoded protein: CASSQESGWGVLGYTF.